Below, 25 T cell receptor beta chains from the same sample are listed, as sequenced in a study of Ad26.COV2.S vaccination and SARS-CoV-2 variants. The repertoire was sequenced with immunoSEQ multiplex PCR; TCRdb's copy has only in-frame clones and lacks some. The table shows 350,000 to 400,000 clones, with approximately 89% occurring only once. Treatment described: roughly 18 received Ad26.COV2.S at low or high dose, single or two shots; about 5 received placebo; per-sample allocation not given. Collection of the samples took place on day 63 after the first injection of vaccine or placebo. The sample here was peripheral blood, taken in a trial of Ad26.COV2.S vaccine versus placebo. The receptors were sampled from a person between 18 and 65 years old who received the Ad26.COV2.S COVID-19 vaccine or a placebo.

V is TRBV9 and J is TRBJ1-1, with D maybe TRBD1 (6 bases). V was shortened by 4 bases and J by 0 bases, with 10 bases between the two germline ends. There are 14 residues in the CDR3. The germline V gene encodes CDR1 SGDLS and CDR2 YYNGEE. The CDR3 DNA reads TGTGCCAGCAGCCAGGACAGACTGAACACTGAAGCTTTCTTT. Residues: CASSQDRLNTEAFF.

The chain employs TRBV7-8 and TRBJ1-1, with TRBD1 as a possible D gene (5 bases). This CDR3 is built from 19 residues. Trimming pared 4 bases from V and 0 bases from J, leaving 24 bases between. Germline CDR1 and CDR2: SGHVS and FQNEAQ. The CDR3 DNA sequence: TGTGCCAGCAGCTCCCTCCCGGGGACTTTCCCGGGGGTGAACACTGAAGCTTTCTTT. This codes for CASSSLPGTFPGVNTEAFF. Full variable domain (outside the CDR3, taken from reference TRBV7-8 and TRBJ1-1): GAGVSQSPRYKVAKRGQDVALRCDPISGHVSLFWYQQALGQGPEFLTYFQNEAQLDKSGLPSDRFFAERPEGSVSTLKIQRTQQEDSAVYLCASSSLPGTFPGVNTEAFFGQGTRLTVV.

This chain joins TRBV4-1 and TRBJ2-1; possibly TRBD1 for D (6 bases). V was trimmed by 1 base and J by 7 bases, leaving 17 bases between them. The CDR3 runs 16 residues. CDR1 is MGHRA and CDR2 is YSYEKL in the germline V gene. CDR3 nucleotides: TGCGCCAGCAGCCAAGCCCAGGGGCGGTTAGGGAATGAGCAGTTCTTC. Its protein product is CASSQAQGRLGNEQFF.

The rearrangement joins TRBV28 to TRBJ2-7; 10 bases align to TRBD1. CDR3 length equals 17 residues. V dropped 3 bases and J dropped 7; count of bases not matched to a gene: 15. Germline CDR1 and CDR2: MDHEN and SYDVKM. In DNA form, the CDR3 reads TGTGCCAGCAGTTTTAGGCCGGGACAGGGGCCCTCTAGAGAGCAGTACTTC. It translates to CASSFRPGQGPSREQYF.

J is TRBJ1-3 and V is TRBV27; D unclear. Germline CDR1 MNHEY, CDR2 SMNVEV (reference sequence). CDR3 length equals 15 residues. Trimming pared 3 bases from V and 11 bases from J, leaving 20 bases between. Written as DNA, the CDR3 is TGTGCCAGCAGTTTGTACTCCGGGTCCCTCGCTCCCATATATTTT. The encoded protein is CASSLYSGSLAPIYF.

The V call is TRBV29-1, the J call TRBJ2-7; maybe TRBD1 (6 bases). Germline-derived CDR1 and CDR2 are SQVTM and ANQGSEA. Trimming removed 6 bases from V and 4 bases from J, with 19 bases in between. The CDR3 covers 14 residues. DNA for the CDR3: TGCAGCGTCGCTGGGTCAACAGGGTTTTACGAGCAGTACTTC. Its translation is CSVAGSTGFYEQYF.

The chain employs TRBV28 and TRBJ2-5; unclear D gene. V was shortened by 7 bases and J by 2 bases, with 8 bases between the two germline ends. Germline V gives CDR1 MDHEN, CDR2 SYDVKM. This CDR3 is 12 amino acids long. CDR3 loop: CASNRPQETQYF. For the CDR3, the DNA is TGTGCCAGCAACCGGCCTCAAGAGACCCAGTACTTC.

The rearrangement links TRBV11-2 to TRBJ1-1, with a tentative D call TRBD1 (5 bases). Trimming removed 5 bases at V and 3 bases at J, with 13 bases between. This CDR3 spans 14 amino acids. CDR1 and CDR2 from the germline V gene are SGHAT and FQNNGV. CDR3 coding DNA: TGTGCCAGCAGCCCAGCACGGGGGGACACTGAAGCTTTCTTT. Its translation: CASSPARGDTEAFF.

This sequence joins TRBV24-1 and TRBJ1-2; D remains ambiguous. Germline CDR1 and CDR2: KGHDR and SFDVKD. The CDR3 loop spans 14 amino acids. The V end lost 4 bases, the J end lost 0 bases, and 8 bases lay between the germline ends. The CDR3 region has the DNA TGTGCCACCAGTGAGGCGGGTGCTAACTATGGCTACACCTTC. This codes for CATSEAGANYGYTF.

The rearrangement links TRBV28 to TRBJ2-2; 10 bases agree with TRBD2. The CDR3 is 15 amino acids. J gave up 5 bases and V 4 bases, and 4 bases lay outside the gene matches. Germline-derived CDR1 and CDR2 are MDHEN and SYDVKM. The CDR3 spells CASSSTSGPTGELFF. In DNA, the CDR3 is TGTGCCAGCAGTTCGACTAGCGGGCCAACCGGGGAGCTGTTTTTT.

The rearrangement uses TRBV28 and TRBJ2-7; possibly TRBD2 for D (5 bases). This CDR3 contains 12 residues. Germline-derived CDR1 and CDR2 are MDHEN and SYDVKM. Trimming cost V 2 bases and J 7 bases, with 9 bases left between them. CDR3 nucleotides: TGTGCCAGCAGTTTAGGCAAGCGGGAGCAGTACTTC. This codes for CASSLGKREQYF.

CDR3 residues: CASSHTGDPYNEQFF. The DNA for the CDR3 is TGTGCCAGCAGCCACACAGGGGACCCCTACAATGAGCAGTTCTTC. The genes are TRBV5-5 and TRBJ2-1, with 7 bases lining up with TRBD1. Germline CDR1 and CDR2: SGHKS and YYEKEE (reference sequence). V dropped 4 bases and J dropped 2; count of bases not matched to a gene: 6. The CDR3 is made up of 15 amino acids.

This clone was picked up one time. The genes are TRBV5-1 and TRBJ2-6, with no clear D. Germline CDR1 SGHRS, CDR2 YFSETQ. This CDR3 comprises 15 residues. V lost 0 bases and J 2 bases, leaving 6 bases between the germline ends. CDR3 loop: CASSLGATGANVLTF. The CDR3 DNA follows: TGCGCCAGCAGCTTGGGGGCAACTGGGGCCAACGTCCTGACTTTC.

This sequence joins TRBV28 and TRBJ1-4; D is unclear. Trimming pared 3 bases from V and 2 bases from J, leaving 7 bases between. From germline, CDR1 is MDHEN and CDR2 SYDVKM. The CDR3 has 14 amino acids. CDR3 in DNA: TGTGCCAGCAGTTTCTGGCAGACTAATGAAAAACTGTTTTTT. This encodes CASSFWQTNEKLFF.

The gene calls are TRBV6-2 or TRBV6-3 and TRBJ2-7; no clear D gene. CDR1 and CDR2 from the germline V gene are MNHEY and SVGEGT. Trimming removed 2 bases from V and 0 bases from J, with 11 bases in between. The CDR3 loop spans 15 amino acids. CDR3 region: CASSYGALLSYEQYF. The CDR3 DNA is TGTGCCAGCAGTTACGGCGCATTGCTCTCCTACGAGCAGTACTTC.

The gene calls are TRBV5-8 and TRBJ1-2; D remains ambiguous. The CDR3 covers 12 residues. In germline, CDR1 is SGHTS, CDR2 YDEGEE. V was pared by 4 bases and J by 0 bases, with 4 bases between. In DNA form, the CDR3 reads TGTGCCAGCAGCGGGCCTAACTATGGCTACACCTTC. It is translated as CASSGPNYGYTF. The full variable domain, rest sourced from reference TRBV5-8 and TRBJ1-2, is EAGVTQSPTHLIKTRGQQATLRCSPISGHTSVYWYQQALGLGLQFLLWYDEGEERNRGNFPPRFSGRQFPNYSSELNVNALELEDSALYLCASSGPNYGYTFGSGTRLTVV.

The chain has TRBV28 and TRBJ2-1; 9 nucleotides align to TRBD2. Trimming took 4 bases from V and 4 from J; bases not matched to a gene: 2. This CDR3 is built from 14 residues. Germline CDR1 and CDR2: MDHEN and SYDVKM. CDR3 in amino acids: CASSSREGYNEQFF. CDR3 in DNA: TGTGCCAGCAGTTCGCGGGAGGGATACAATGAGCAGTTCTTC.

V and J are TRBV9 and TRBJ2-3; 7 nucleotides align to TRBD1. This CDR3 region has 16 residues. The junction had 11 bases not matched to a gene; V was cut back by 3 bases and J by 4 bases. Germline CDR1 is SGDLS and CDR2 is YYNGEE. This CDR3 reads CASSDSPGGLADTQYF. Here the CDR3 DNA reads TGTGCCAGCAGCGACTCCCCAGGGGGTTTGGCAGATACGCAGTATTTT.

The chain joins TRBV6-1 to TRBJ2-3; weak D call: TRBD1 (5 bases). This CDR3 is 15 amino acids long. Between the trimmed V and J ends, which lost 3 bases and 4 bases, there was a span of 14 bases. The germline V gene has CDR1 MNHNS and CDR2 SASEGT. DNA for the CDR3: TGTGCCAGCAGTGACCGGGCAGGGTCGGCAGATACGCAGTATTTT. Protein sequence: CASSDRAGSADTQYF.

The genes are TRBV6-2 or TRBV6-3 and TRBJ1-1; no definite D call. CDR1 MNHEY and CDR2 SVGEGT come from the germline V gene. Trimming pared 3 bases from V and 1 base from J, leaving 9 bases between. The CDR3 length is 14 residues. For the CDR3, the DNA is TGTGCCAGCAGTTATTCGCGGACGAACACTGAAGCTTTCTTT. Protein: CASSYSRTNTEAFF.

The chain is built from TRBV27 and TRBJ1-3; D is undetermined. The V and J ends lost 5 bases and 3 bases respectively, with 8 bases between them. The CDR3 spans 13 residues. Looked up from germline, CDR1 is MNHEY and CDR2 is SMNVEV (reference sequence). The CDR3 DNA sequence: TGTGCCAGCAGTCCAGCCGGTGGAAACACCATATATTTT. Its translation is CASSPAGGNTIYF.

The chain is built from TRBV11-1 and TRBJ2-7; 10 bases match TRBD2. CDR3 length: 16 amino acids. Germline V CDR1 and CDR2: SGHAT, FQDESV (reference sequence). Unmatched junction bases numbered 11, after V lost 5 bases and J lost 4 bases. CDR3 sequence (DNA): TGTGCCAGCAGCCGGCGATCTAGCGGGAGTGGGTACGAGCAGTACTTC. Amino acids: CASSRRSSGSGYEQYF.

The CDR3 region has the DNA TGTGCCAGCAGCTTACGGACAGGGGGCTGGGGTGAGCAGTTCTTC. It codes for CASSLRTGGWGEQFF. This rearrangement joins TRBV13 to TRBJ2-1; 11 bases are shared with TRBD1. The CDR3 spans 15 residues. The germline CDR1 and CDR2 sequences are PRHDT and FYEKMQ (reference sequence). The V gene end was trimmed by 2 bases and the J gene end by 9 bases; junction bases not matched to a gene: 6.

This chain uses TRBV4-2 with TRBJ2-2, with TRBD2 matching over 10 bases. Germline CDR1 is LGHNA and CDR2 is YNFKEQ. The CDR3 has 15 residues. J gave up 6 bases and V 3 bases, and 4 bases lay outside the gene matches. The CDR3 DNA follows: TGTGCCAGCAGCCAGATAGCGGGAGGCGCCGGGGAGCTGTTTTTT. Translating gives CASSQIAGGAGELFF.

The V and J genes are TRBV29-1 and TRBJ1-1, with D possibly TRBD1 on 6 matching bases. Germline-derived CDR1 and CDR2 are SQVTM and ANQGSEA. The CDR3 runs 12 residues. The V end lost 6 bases, the J end lost 3 bases, and 11 bases lay between the germline ends. CDR3 DNA: TGCAGCGTCGAACAGGGTTACACTGAAGCTTTCTTT. This codes for CSVEQGYTEAFF.